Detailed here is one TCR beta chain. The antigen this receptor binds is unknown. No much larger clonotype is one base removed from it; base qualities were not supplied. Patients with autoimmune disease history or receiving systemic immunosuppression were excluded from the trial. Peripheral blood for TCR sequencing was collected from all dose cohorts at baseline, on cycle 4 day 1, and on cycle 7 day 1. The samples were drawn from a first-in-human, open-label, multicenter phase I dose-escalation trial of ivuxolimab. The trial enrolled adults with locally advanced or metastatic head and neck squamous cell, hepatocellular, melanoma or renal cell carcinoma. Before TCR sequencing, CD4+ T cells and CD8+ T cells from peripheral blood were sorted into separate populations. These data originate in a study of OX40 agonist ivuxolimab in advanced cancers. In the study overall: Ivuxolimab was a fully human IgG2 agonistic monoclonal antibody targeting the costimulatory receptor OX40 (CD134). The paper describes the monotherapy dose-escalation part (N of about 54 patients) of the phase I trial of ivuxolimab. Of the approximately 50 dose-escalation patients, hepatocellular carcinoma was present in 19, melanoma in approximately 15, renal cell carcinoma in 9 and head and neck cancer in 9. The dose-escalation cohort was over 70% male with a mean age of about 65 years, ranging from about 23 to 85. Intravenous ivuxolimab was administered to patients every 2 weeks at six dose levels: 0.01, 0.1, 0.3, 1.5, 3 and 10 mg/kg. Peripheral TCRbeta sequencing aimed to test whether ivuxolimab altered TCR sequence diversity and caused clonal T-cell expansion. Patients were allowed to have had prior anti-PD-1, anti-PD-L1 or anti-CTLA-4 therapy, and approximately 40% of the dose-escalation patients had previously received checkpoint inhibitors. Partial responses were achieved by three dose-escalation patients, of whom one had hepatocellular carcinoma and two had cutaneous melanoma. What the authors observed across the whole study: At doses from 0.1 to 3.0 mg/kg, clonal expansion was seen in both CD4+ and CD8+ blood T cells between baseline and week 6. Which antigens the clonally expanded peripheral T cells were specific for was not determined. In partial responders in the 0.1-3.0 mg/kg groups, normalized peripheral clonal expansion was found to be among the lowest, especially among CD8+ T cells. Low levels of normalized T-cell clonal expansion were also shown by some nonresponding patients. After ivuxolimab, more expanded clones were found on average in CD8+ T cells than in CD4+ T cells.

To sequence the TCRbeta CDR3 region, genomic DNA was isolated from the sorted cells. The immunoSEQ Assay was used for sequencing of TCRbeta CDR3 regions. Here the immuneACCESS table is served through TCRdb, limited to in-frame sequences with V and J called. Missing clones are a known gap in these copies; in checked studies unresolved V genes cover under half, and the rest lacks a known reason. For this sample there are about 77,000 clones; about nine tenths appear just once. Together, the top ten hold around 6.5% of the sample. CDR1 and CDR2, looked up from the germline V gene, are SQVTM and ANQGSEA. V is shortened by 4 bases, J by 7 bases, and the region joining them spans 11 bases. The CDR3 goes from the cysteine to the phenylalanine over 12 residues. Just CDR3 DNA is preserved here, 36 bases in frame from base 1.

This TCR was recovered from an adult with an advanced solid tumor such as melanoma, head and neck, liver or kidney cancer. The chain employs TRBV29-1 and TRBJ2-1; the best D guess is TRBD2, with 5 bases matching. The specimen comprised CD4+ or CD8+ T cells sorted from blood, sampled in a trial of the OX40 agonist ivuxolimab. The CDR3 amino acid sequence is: CSVAEGRNEQFF. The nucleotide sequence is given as TGCAGCGTTGCTGAGGGTAGGAATGAGCAGTTCTTC.